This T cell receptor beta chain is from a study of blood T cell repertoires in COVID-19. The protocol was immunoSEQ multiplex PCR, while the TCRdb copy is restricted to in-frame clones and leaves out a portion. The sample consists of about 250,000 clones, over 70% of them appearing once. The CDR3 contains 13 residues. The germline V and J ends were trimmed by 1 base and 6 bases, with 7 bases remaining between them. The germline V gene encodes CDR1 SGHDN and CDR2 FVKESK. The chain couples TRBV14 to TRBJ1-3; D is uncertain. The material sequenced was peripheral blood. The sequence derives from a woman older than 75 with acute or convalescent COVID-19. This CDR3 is CASSQARLNTIYF. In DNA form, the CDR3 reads TGTGCCAGCAGCCAAGCCAGACTAAACACCATATATTTT.